This entry features one TCR beta chain sequence. This specimen belongs to a study of control samples from healthy donors and cancer patients. Assay: immunoSEQ multiplex PCR; the TCRdb copy retains only in-frame clones and omits some. The table has about 130,000 clones, roughly 92% seen once. The V gene lost 1 base and the J gene lost 4 bases, with 17 bases spanning the gap. The CDR3 length is 16 residues. CDR1 SGHRS and CDR2 YFSETQ come from the germline V gene. This TCR derives from an elderly man with head and neck cancer. The rearrangement links TRBV5-1 to TRBJ1-1; D perhaps matches TRBD1 (5 bases). The sample comprised PBMCs. The CDR3 DNA is TGCGCCAGCAGCTTGTCCCAAGGGGCGGGGCTCACTGAAGCTTTCTTT. This translates into CASSLSQGAGLTEAFF.